This T cell receptor (beta chain) was sequenced for a study of cytomegalovirus exposure and HLA in healthy donors. Whole-study context: According to later analysis, the same platform produced the roughly 120 validation and around 730 first-cohort repertoires.

With respect to this clone: What it recognizes is unknown.

Regarding the study as a whole: Researchers counted 164 TCR beta chains as cytomegalovirus-associated. The classifier reportedly diagnosed cytomegalovirus status with high specificity and sensitivity.

Repertoires were generated with immunoSEQ multiplex PCR, while TCRdb's copy carries only in-frame clones and drops some. The sample yields 45,000 to 70,000 clones, more than 80% seen once. V was pared by 5 bases and J by 9 bases, with 23 bases between. The CDR3 is 16 amino acids. Germline assignment: CDR1 SGHNT and CDR2 YENEEA. Sequences were obtained from PBMCs. The sequence was collected from a woman aged 18-29 years in good health and CMV-seronegative. The V gene is TRBV11-3, the J gene TRBJ2-1; D is possibly TRBD2 (5 bases). The CDR3 DNA reads TGTGCCAGCAGCACAGATGGTGTCCGGGATGGCAGTGAGCAGTTCTTC. Its protein product is CASSTDGVRDGSEQFF.